This TCR beta chain came from a study of beta chain features in type 1 diabetes (dated by TCRdb to 2016 to 2019). General notes on the study: Mean age, gender distribution, total cell number and subset yield were not different between patients and healthy donors. A total of roughly 100 million sorted cells were examined across all samples, and RNA yield correlated strongly with the number of cells per subset. In the study, TCRB repertoires of sorted circulating CD4+ T cell subsets from recently diagnosed type 1 diabetes patients were compared with those of matched healthy donors. Whereas all 30 or so donors provided naive and central memory subsets, regulatory and stem cell-like memory subsets were isolated from just 8 patients and about eight healthy donors.

Each donor gave one peripheral blood draw, averaging about 100 mL, which was collected into heparinised tubes. A BD FACSAria II was used to sort naive, central memory, regulatory and stem cell-like memory CD4+ T cells with a panel that included CD45RO, CCR7, CD25, CD127, CD95 and CD27. Purity was above 98% for every sorted population. Right away, PBMCs were isolated by Lymphoprep density gradient centrifugation and were stained directly, with no culture step. To minimize batch effects, samples were stained and sorted in pairs, one healthy donor with one patient per experiment. To note about this clone: There is no known antigen for this receptor. Base-call qualities are not available, and no considerably larger clone is one nucleotide away.

Including the terminal cysteine and phenylalanine, the CDR3 comprises 14 residues. Left in the record is the CDR3 DNA by itself, 42 bases read in frame from the first base. V was cut back by 1 base and J by 3 bases, leaving a gap of 9 bases between them. From a lookup of the germline V gene, CDR1 and CDR2 are MNHEY and SVGAGI. The paper as a whole reports these results and caveats: PCR might favor shorter templates, but patient and control samples were amplified and corrected together, so any skew would affect both groups equally. Because cDNA rather than genomic DNA was sequenced, highly expressing activated cells could have been over-represented, although no difference in activation and CD3 levels was found between groups. The naive, central memory and regulatory TCRB repertoires appeared to resemble one another more closely among patients than among healthy donors. At VDJ recombination sites, type 1 diabetes patients had fewer insertions and more deleted nucleotides, which implies abnormalities in thymic rearrangement. Only small numbers of individuals were included in the HLA sub-analyses, which left unresolved whether HLA type had any influence on TCRB rearrangement. Type 1 diabetes patients showed a moderate but significant shortening of TCRB CDR3 length in all four CD4+ subsets.

The High Capacity cDNA Reverse Transcription Kit was used to reverse transcribe all of the isolated RNA, meaning that expressed TCRB transcripts were what got sequenced. Naive, central memory and regulatory T cell samples underwent deep immunoSEQ sequencing, averaging approximately 3.5 million total reads per sample. Sorted cells were lysed in RLT buffer and RNA was extracted with DNase-treated RNeasy Micro or Mini kits, depending on cell number. To prevent cross-contamination, each cell subset was processed individually, whereas patient and healthy donor samples were processed jointly. The immunoSEQ multiplex PCR was used to amplify TCRB sequences from cDNA, generating 87-bp fragments that spanned the CDR3 region. Sequencing of the amplicons was performed on the Illumina HiSeq platform. The original pipeline was this. PCR bias was computationally corrected using synthetic template baselines, reads within Hamming distance 2 were collapsed, and singletons that could not be merged were discarded. Reads were aligned against IMGT to assign V, D and J genes, CDR3 length and insertions or deletions at six rearrangement sites. Within each subset, clonotype counts were normalized to the number of sorted cells before true diversity and Gini coefficients were calculated with the tcR R package. Repertoire sharing was quantified using the overlap coefficient calculated on TCRB nucleotide sequences. As a proxy for the pre-selection repertoire, out-of-frame TCRB sequences from naive cells were analyzed. TCRdb took over this immuneACCESS table, retaining in-frame rearrangements with V and J assigned. Such tables are incomplete; in checked studies, under half of the missing clones stem from an unresolved V gene, and the remainder is unexplained. V, J and clone size are those of that table, while D and trimming were read from the DNA. The sample table contains 450,000 to 600,000 clones; only one count was recorded for roughly 31% of them. 0.065% of the sample lies in the top ten.

The material sequenced was naive CD4+ T cells from blood. The cell subset or site label on this specimen signifies: true naive CD4+ T cells. This sequence originates from a man aged 18 to 29 in good health. The chain was built from TRBV6-5 and TRBJ1-2, with the D gene call left open. The CDR3 reads CASSYLGRDYGYTF. The DNA is as follows: TGTGCCAGCAGTTACTTGGGAAGGGACTATGGCTACACCTTC.